One sample yielded the 8 T cell receptor beta chains listed below, sequenced in a study of chemoradiotherapy in HPV16-positive cancers (dated by TCRdb to between 2020 and 2023). Library method: the immunoSEQ multiplex PCR assay. This is the immuneACCESS table as TCRdb keeps it, with only in-frame sequences that have V and J called. A part of the clones is gone; compared with another copy, unresolved V genes explain less than half, and the rest is unexplained. Present in this sample are more than 15,000 clones, 79% of which were seen just once. 9.5% to 12% of the sample is taken by the ten largest. This material was acquired from a patient who underwent chemoradiotherapy. The receptors shown here come from a human donor with HPV-associated anogenital cancer.

The chain has TRBV7-6 and TRBJ2-5; D not certain. The tail of the sequence fits TRBJ2-7 better, so the J call may be wrong. The CDR3 is 15 residues long. Per germline, CDR1 SGHVS and CDR2 FNYEAQ. CDR3 protein: CASSLEAEQTYEQYF. The CDR3 bases are TGTGCCAGCAGCTTAGAGGCGGAGCAAACCTACGAGCAGTACTTC.

This rearrangement joins TRBV15 to TRBJ2-2, with D perhaps being TRBD1 or TRBD2 (6 bases each). Trimming removed 5 bases from V and 6 bases from J, with 13 bases in between. The CDR3 totals 14 residues. Germline V CDR1 and CDR2: LNHNV, YYDKDF (reference sequence). The CDR3 region has the DNA TGTGCCACCAGCGGAGGGGGGCGGGCCGGGGAGCTGTTTTTT. It yields the protein CATSGGGRAGELFF.

CDR3 protein: CASSLGLDGNTIYF. In DNA form, the CDR3 reads TGCGCCAGCAGCCTCGGACTTGATGGAAACACCATATATTTT. J is TRBJ1-3 and V is TRBV5-1; no definite D call. Germline CDR1 reads SGHRS; CDR2 reads YFSETQ. This CDR3 contains 14 residues. Trimming stripped 4 bases from V and 3 bases from J, with 11 bases between. The full variable domain, with the rest looked up from reference TRBV5-1 and TRBJ1-3, is KAGVTQTPRYLIKTRGQQVTLSCSPISGHRSVSWYQQTPGQGLQFLFEYFSETQRNKGNFPGRFSGRQFSNSRSEMNVSTLELGDSALYLCASSLGLDGNTIYFGEGSWLTVV.

CDR3 residues: CASSLDRGGYTF. Here the CDR3 DNA reads TGTGCCAGCAGCTTAGACAGGGGTGGCTACACCTTC. V and J are TRBV7-2 and TRBJ1-2; 7 bases line up with TRBD1. The CDR3 has 12 amino acids. Germline CDR1 and CDR2: SGHTA and FQGNSA. Unmatched junction bases numbered 0, after V lost 1 base and J lost 7 bases.

The rearrangement uses TRBV7-9 and TRBJ2-1; D remains unclear. The CDR3 runs 14 residues. Germline V gene sequence: CDR1 SEHNR, CDR2 FQNEAQ (reference sequence). V was pared by 5 bases and J by 1 base, with 9 bases between. This CDR3 reads CASSVGTSYNEQFF. CDR3 bases: TGTGCCAGCAGCGTCGGTACGTCCTACAATGAGCAGTTCTTC.

V usage is TRBV28 and J usage is TRBJ2-2; either TRBD1 or TRBD2 may supply D (5 bases each). Germline V lookup: CDR1 MDHEN, CDR2 SYDVKM. This CDR3 is built from 17 residues. V lost 3 bases, J lost 1 base, and 15 bases lay in between. CDR3: CASSFWGIVMNTGELFF. The CDR3 bases are TGTGCCAGCAGTTTCTGGGGGATTGTCATGAACACCGGGGAGCTGTTTTTT.

This rearrangement joins TRBV14 to TRBJ2-7; 12 nucleotides align to TRBD2. The CDR3 spans 16 residues. Germline values: CDR1 SGHDN, CDR2 FVKESK. Trimming cost V 2 bases and J 3 bases; bases outside gene matches: 5. CDR3 in amino acids: CASSQMTSGGIYEQYF. In DNA, the CDR3 is TGTGCCAGCAGCCAAATGACTAGCGGGGGAATCTACGAGCAGTACTTC.

This chain joins TRBV12-1 and TRBJ2-7; the tabulated D call, TRBD2, remains unverified against the DNA. TRBV12-1 is noted as a pseudogene. This CDR3 comprises 15 residues. The chain's CDR3 is CASSPQTSGGYEQYF. CDR3 sequence (DNA): TGTGCCAGCAGCCCGCAGACTAGCGGGGGGTACGAGCAGTACTTC.